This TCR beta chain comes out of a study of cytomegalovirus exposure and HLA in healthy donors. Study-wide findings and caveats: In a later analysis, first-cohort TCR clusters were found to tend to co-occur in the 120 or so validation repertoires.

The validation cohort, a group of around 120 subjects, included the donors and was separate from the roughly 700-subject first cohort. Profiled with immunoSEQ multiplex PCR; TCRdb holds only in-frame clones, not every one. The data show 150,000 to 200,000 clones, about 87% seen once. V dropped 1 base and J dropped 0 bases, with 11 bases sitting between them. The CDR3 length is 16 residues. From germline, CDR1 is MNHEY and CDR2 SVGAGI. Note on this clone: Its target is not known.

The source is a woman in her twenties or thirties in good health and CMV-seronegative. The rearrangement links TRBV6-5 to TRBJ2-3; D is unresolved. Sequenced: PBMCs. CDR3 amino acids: CASSYFGPSSTDTQYF. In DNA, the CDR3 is TGTGCCAGCAGTTACTTTGGCCCATCTAGCACAGATACGCAGTATTTT.